These 3 T cell receptor beta chains were all obtained from the same sample, sequenced in a study of neurological immune-mediated disorders. TCRdb used MiXCR to reprocess the 5' RACE reads, holding one entry per CDR3 protein. Here the sample spans more than 15,000 distinct CDR3 sequences, approximately 3.7% being singletons. Source material: CD8+ T cells from blood. These receptors were collected from a woman in her 40s in good health.

This clonotype was seen repeatedly, ten times or more. This sequence joins TRBV20-1 and TRBJ1-2; 10 nucleotides agree with TRBD1. V lost 6 bases, J lost 4 bases, and 11 bases stayed unmatched. The germline CDR1 and CDR2 sequences are DFQATT and SNEGSKA (reference sequence). CDR3 length equals 15 residues. DNA for the CDR3: TGCAGTGCGGAAGTCGACAGGGGGCGCACCTATGGCTACACCTTC. Its translation: CSAEVDRGRTYGYTF.

This clonotype was recorded at least ten times. As DNA, the CDR3 is TGTGCCAGCAGTTACTCGGCGGTAGCTAACTATGGCTACACCTTC. Its translation: CASSYSAVANYGYTF. The chain has TRBV6-2 or TRBV6-3 and TRBJ1-2; D remains unclear. Trimming pared 0 bases from V and 0 bases from J, leaving 8 bases between. Per germline, CDR1 MNHEY and CDR2 SVGEGT. This CDR3 is built from 15 residues.

This clonotype was recorded many times. The rearrangement links TRBV6-1 to TRBJ2-1, with TRBD2 matching over 10 bases. This CDR3 has 14 residues. Germline values: CDR1 MNHNS, CDR2 SASEGT. V was clipped by 8 bases and J by 6 bases; unmatched bases: 7. CDR3 loop: CASHEREGGNEQFF. The CDR3 bases are TGTGCCAGCCACGAGCGGGAGGGCGGCAATGAGCAGTTCTTC.